The 4 T cell receptor beta chains below were found in one sample sequenced in a study of T cells in Graves' hyperthyroidism and ophthalmopathy. The investigators amplified TCR beta CDR3 regions from RNA transcripts. TCR CDR3 underwent first-round RT-PCR with the HTBI primer set. A single record per CDR3 protein comes from TCRdb applying MiXCR to the multiplex PCR reads. The sample yields hundreds of thousands of distinct CDR3 sequences, approximately 15% seen once. Sequencing was done on a sample of blood. The origin of the receptors is a woman aged 18-30 years with Graves' hyperthyroidism.

This clonotype was detected ten times or more. The CDR3, as DNA: TGTGCCAGCTCACCCGTCCCGGGACAGGGGGTGGGCACTGAAGCTTTCTTT. Protein sequence: CASSPVPGQGVGTEAFF. The V and J genes are TRBV18 and TRBJ1-1; 11 nucleotides agree with TRBD1. Germline-derived CDR1 and CDR2 are KGHSH and LQKENI. Trimming took 3 bases from V and 4 from J; bases not matched to a gene: 10. The CDR3 sequence is 17 residues long. The full variable domain, with the rest looked up from reference TRBV18 and TRBJ1-1, is NAGVMQNPRHLVRRRGQEARLRCSPMKGHSHVYWYRQLPEEGLKFMVYLQKENIIDESGMPKERFSAEFPKEGPSILRIQQVVRGDSAAYFCASSPVPGQGVGTEAFFGQGTRLTVV.

The chain joins TRBV10-3 to TRBJ1-5; the D gene is possibly TRBD1 (5 bases). Germline-derived CDR1 and CDR2 are ENHRY and SYGVKD. The CDR3 runs 16 residues. V shed 0 bases and J shed 4 bases, with 13 bases lying between them. Here the CDR3 DNA reads TGTGCCATCAGTGAGTCGACGGCAGGGAGGAATCAGCCCCAGCATTTT. It translates to CAISESTAGRNQPQHF.

This clonotype was seen repeatedly, ten times or more. The chain is built from TRBV6-1 and TRBJ2-7; D is perhaps TRBD1 or TRBD2 (5 bases each). The ends were cut back, 6 bases at V and 6 bases at J, with 15 bases in the middle. The CDR3 length is 13 residues. CDR1 is MNHNS, CDR2 SASEGT, per germline. CDR3 DNA: TGTGCCAGCAGACGGGACCGCGGCTCCGAGCAGTACTTC. It yields the protein CASRRDRGSEQYF.

This clonotype was recorded many times. The chain recombines TRBV27 with TRBJ2-7; 8 bases match TRBD2. This CDR3 is built from 15 residues. V was clipped by 3 bases and J by 3 bases; unmatched bases: 7. The germline CDR1 and CDR2 sequences are MNHEY and SMNVEV (reference sequence). This CDR3 reads CASSFQREQIYEQYF. CDR3 sequence (DNA): TGTGCCAGCAGTTTCCAGCGGGAGCAGATCTACGAGCAGTACTTC.